Sequencing of this T cell receptor (beta chain) was carried out in a study of siplizumab effects on memory and regulatory T cells. Study-wide points: The study found that siplizumab significantly reduced alloreactive sequences traceable to unstimulated CD4+ memory cells.

Data came from immunoSEQ multiplex PCR; TCRdb stores just in-frame clones and leaves some out. The sample shows more than 70,000 clones, about 95% of them seen only once. A note on this clone: Antigen unknown.

The sample consisted of CD8+ T cells sorted from blood. This sequence was found in a human donor in good health.

The CDR3 protein is CASSELQEGGNEQFF. The CDR3 bases are TGCGCCAGCAGTGAACTCCAAGAGGGGGGGAATGAGCAGTTCTTC. V and J are TRBV10-1 and TRBJ2-1; D may be TRBD2 (7 bases). The length of the CDR3 is 15 residues. The V gene's germline CDR1 is WNHNN and CDR2 SYGVQD (reference sequence). Trimming took off 3 bases at V and 7 bases at J, with 16 bases between the two ends.